The T cell receptor beta chain described here comes from a study of blood T cell repertoires in COVID-19. Authors' processing steps: For nucleated cells, counts were estimated from reference gene primer amplification. Profiled with immunoSEQ multiplex PCR; TCRdb holds only in-frame clones, not every one. That table supplies the V and J calls and clone size; D and trimming were determined from the DNA. The sample includes 150,000 or so clones, 82% of them seen just once. This CDR3 comprises 15 residues. Germline CDR1 is SGHAT and CDR2 is FQNNGV. The V gene lost 2 bases and the J gene lost 6 bases, with 14 bases spanning the gap. In its sample, this clone was seen a few times.

Sample: peripheral blood. The receptor was isolated from a human donor with acute or convalescent COVID-19. The donor label of this sample is uncertain. V is TRBV11-2 and J is TRBJ2-1; TRBD1 is a possible D gene (6 bases). The CDR3 DNA follows: TGTGCCAGCAGCTTACATCCGGGCAGGGGCAATGAGCAGTTCTTC. Translation gives CASSLHPGRGNEQFF.